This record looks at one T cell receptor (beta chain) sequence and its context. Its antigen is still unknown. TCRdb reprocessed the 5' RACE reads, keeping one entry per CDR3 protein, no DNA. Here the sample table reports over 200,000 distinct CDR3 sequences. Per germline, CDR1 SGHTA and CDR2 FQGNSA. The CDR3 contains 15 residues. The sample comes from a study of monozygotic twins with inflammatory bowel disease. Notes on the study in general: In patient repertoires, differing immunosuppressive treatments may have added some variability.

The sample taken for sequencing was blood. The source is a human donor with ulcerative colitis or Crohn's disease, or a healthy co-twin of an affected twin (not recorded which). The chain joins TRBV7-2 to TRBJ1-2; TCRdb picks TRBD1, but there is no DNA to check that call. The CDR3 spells CASSSGAGGYYGYTF.